The T cell receptor (beta chain) under discussion was sequenced for a study of Graves' ophthalmopathy and Graves' hyperthyroidism. CDR3 regions of TCR beta were amplified from RNA transcripts. HTBI primers were employed in first-round RT-PCR, then a second-round multiplex PCR followed. TCRdb re-called the multiplex PCR reads with MiXCR, one entry per CDR3 protein. The table lists 350,000 to 450,000 distinct CDR3 sequences, about 21% of them singletons, with 2.5% to 3% in the top ten. Trimming took off 4 bases at V and 2 bases at J, with 21 bases between the two ends. Germline V lookup: CDR1 MNHNS, CDR2 SASEGT. This CDR3 has 17 residues.

The chain recombines TRBV6-1 with TRBJ2-7; D tentatively fits TRBD1 or TRBD2 (5 bases each). This receptor was taken from a woman aged 18-35 years with stable Graves' hyperthyroidism. Sequenced material: peripheral blood. The DNA for the CDR3 is TGTGCCAGCAGTGCAGGCATGGGGACCCCCAAGGCCTACGAGCAGTACTTC. Translating it yields CASSAGMGTPKAYEQYF.